These T cell receptor beta chains were read from a single sample in a study of tumor and adjacent non-tumor tissue in lung cancer. TCRdb fed the multiplex PCR reads into MiXCR, producing one record per CDR3 protein. The sample includes fewer than 150,000 distinct CDR3 sequences, approximately 64% seen only once; the top ten take over 15%. The sequenced sample consisted of lung tumor tissue. The receptors were sampled from a man aged 55 to 70 with small cell lung cancer. Both conserved end residues are part of each CDR3. Each record gives: clone size, D gene, V gene, J gene, CDR3 DNA, CDR3 protein. The D gene is left open where the match is weak. The size entry is marked missing in some rows and otherwise reads once, few, many or a size class.

clone_size: once; d_call: -; v_call: TRBV29-1; j_call: TRBJ2-7; cdr3_nt: TGCAGCGTTGAAAACTGGTGGAACGAGCAGTACTTC; cdr3_aa: CSVENWWNEQYF
clone_size: -; d_call: -; v_call: TRBV6-2/TRBV6-3; j_call: TRBJ2-1; cdr3_nt: TGTGCCACCTCAGACCGGGACTCCTCCTACAATGAGCAGTTCTTC; cdr3_aa: CATSDRDSSYNEQFF
clone_size: many; d_call: -; v_call: TRBV11-3; j_call: TRBJ2-5; cdr3_nt: TGTGCCAGCAGCTTAGTGGAAGAGACCCAGTACTTC; cdr3_aa: CASSLVEETQYF
clone_size: -; d_call: -; v_call: TRBV29-1; j_call: TRBJ2-5; cdr3_nt: TGCAGAGTTGACACGCAAGAGACCCAGTACTTC; cdr3_aa: CRVDTQETQYF
clone_size: -; d_call: -; v_call: TRBV11-2; j_call: TRBJ1-1; cdr3_nt: TGTACCAGCAGCTTAGGGCTGGGAGCGGACACTGAAGCTTTCTTT; cdr3_aa: CTSSLGLGADTEAFF
clone_size: -; d_call: TRBD2; v_call: TRBV5-1; j_call: TRBJ2-3; cdr3_nt: TGCGCCAGCAGCTTAGGACTAGCGGGAGCCGACACAGATACGCAGTATTTT; cdr3_aa: CASSLGLAGADTDTQYF
clone_size: -; d_call: -; v_call: TRBV6-5; j_call: TRBJ1-4; cdr3_nt: TGTGTCATCAGAAAAGGCCCGACGGGTAAACTGTTTTTT; cdr3_aa: CVIRKGPTGKLFF
clone_size: -; d_call: -; v_call: TRBV28; j_call: TRBJ1-4; cdr3_nt: TGTGCCAGCAGTTTAGAGGCAGGAACTAATGAAAAACTGTTTTTT; cdr3_aa: CASSLEAGTNEKLFF
clone_size: -; d_call: -; v_call: TRBV20-1; j_call: TRBJ1-2; cdr3_nt: TGCAGTACTAGTCCCGACGGATCTTATGGCTACTCCTTC; cdr3_aa: CSTSPDGSYGYSF
clone_size: -; d_call: -; v_call: TRBV4-1; j_call: TRBJ1-1; cdr3_nt: TGCGTCAGCAGCCAAGGGGACCGGACTGAAGCTTTCTTT; cdr3_aa: CVSSQGDRTEAFF
clone_size: once; d_call: -; v_call: TRBV29-1; j_call: TRBJ2-1; cdr3_nt: TGCAGCGTTGACCCCTCCAGACTAGTGTACGACGAGCAGTTCTTC; cdr3_aa: CSVDPSRLVYDEQFF
clone_size: -; d_call: TRBD1; v_call: TRBV20-1; j_call: TRBJ2-7; cdr3_nt: TGCAGTGCCAGCCGGGACAGGGTATACGAGCAGTACTTC; cdr3_aa: CSASRDRVYEQYF
clone_size: many; d_call: TRBD2; v_call: TRBV5-4; j_call: TRBJ2-2; cdr3_nt: TGTGCCAGCAGCCGCGGGGGAGTAAGGACCGGGGAGCTGTTTTTT; cdr3_aa: CASSRGGVRTGELFF
clone_size: -; d_call: -; v_call: TRBV11-3; j_call: TRBJ2-7; cdr3_nt: TGTGCTGGCAGCAACTCCTACGAGCAGTACTTC; cdr3_aa: CAGSNSYEQYF
clone_size: -; d_call: TRBD1; v_call: TRBV11-2; j_call: TRBJ2-2; cdr3_nt: TGTGCCAGCAGCTCCCGACAGGGGGCAAACACCGGGGAACTGTTTTTT; cdr3_aa: CASSSRQGANTGELFF
clone_size: -; d_call: -; v_call: TRBV20-1; j_call: TRBJ1-1; cdr3_nt: TGCAGTGCTGGAGGCACAGAAGCTTTCTTT; cdr3_aa: CSAGGTEAFF
clone_size: -; d_call: -; v_call: TRBV4-2; j_call: TRBJ2-1; cdr3_nt: TGTGCCAGCAGCCAAGAGCTAGCGTTCAGCGAGCAGTTCTTC; cdr3_aa: CASSQELAFSEQFF
clone_size: -; d_call: -; v_call: TRBV2; j_call: TRBJ2-1; cdr3_nt: TGTGCCAGCCGCCGGGGGGCCGCACTCAGCTCCTACAATGAGCAGTTCTTC; cdr3_aa: CASRRGAALSSYNEQFF
clone_size: -; d_call: TRBD2; v_call: TRBV12-5; j_call: TRBJ2-1; cdr3_nt: TGTGCTAGTGGTCTGCACCTAGCGGGAGTCAATGAGCAGTTCTTC; cdr3_aa: CASGLHLAGVNEQFF
clone_size: -; d_call: -; v_call: TRBV6-1; j_call: TRBJ2-2; cdr3_nt: TGTGCCAGCAGTGATACAGCGAACACCGGGGAGCTGTTTTTT; cdr3_aa: CASSDTANTGELFF
clone_size: -; d_call: TRBD2; v_call: TRBV4-1; j_call: TRBJ2-7; cdr3_nt: TGCGCCAGCAGCCCAAAGGGACTAGCGGGATTGAGGAGCCCTTATGAGCAGTACTTC; cdr3_aa: CASSPKGLAGLRSPYEQYF
clone_size: many; d_call: -; v_call: TRBV6-5; j_call: TRBJ2-3; cdr3_nt: TGTGCCAGCAGTTACCAGGGGGGAGATACGCAGTATTTT; cdr3_aa: CASSYQGGDTQYF
clone_size: -; d_call: -; v_call: TRBV7-9; j_call: TRBJ2-1; cdr3_nt: TGTGCCAGCAGCTTAAATTGGGACGTTCAGTTCTTC; cdr3_aa: CASSLNWDVQFF
clone_size: few; d_call: -; v_call: TRBV12-3/TRBV12-4; j_call: TRBJ2-7; cdr3_nt: TGTGCCAGCTCCCCATCGATGGGGGACTACGAGCAGTACTTC; cdr3_aa: CASSPSMGDYEQYF
clone_size: -; d_call: -; v_call: TRBV11-2; j_call: TRBJ2-3; cdr3_nt: TGTGCCAGCAGCCCAATCCCGGGAGGGACAGATACGCAGCGTTTT; cdr3_aa: CASSPIPGGTDTQRF
clone_size: many; d_call: -; v_call: TRBV6-1; j_call: TRBJ2-1; cdr3_nt: TGTGCCAGCAGTGAAGTTAATGAGCAGTTCTTC; cdr3_aa: CASSEVNEQFF
clone_size: -; d_call: -; v_call: TRBV30; j_call: TRBJ2-2; cdr3_nt: TGTGCCTGGAGTCTTTGGTCCGGGGGGAACACCGGGGAGCTGTTTTTT; cdr3_aa: CAWSLWSGGNTGELFF
clone_size: many; d_call: -; v_call: TRBV29-1; j_call: TRBJ1-4; cdr3_nt: TGCAGCGTCGCCTTCGGGGGTGAAAAACTGTTTTTT; cdr3_aa: CSVAFGGEKLFF
clone_size: -; d_call: TRBD1; v_call: TRBV11-3; j_call: TRBJ2-1; cdr3_nt: TGTGCCAGCATGTTAGGGGACAGGGGGCAGGGGTTCTTC; cdr3_aa: CASMLGDRGQGFF
clone_size: -; d_call: -; v_call: TRBV12-3/TRBV12-4; j_call: TRBJ2-2; cdr3_nt: TGTGCCAGCAGTCTACTATACACCGGGGAGCTGTTTTTT; cdr3_aa: CASSLLYTGELFF
clone_size: -; d_call: TRBD1; v_call: TRBV12-3/TRBV12-4; j_call: TRBJ2-7; cdr3_nt: TGTGCCAGCAGTTTTTCAGGACAGGGGAACCGGGAGTACTTC; cdr3_aa: CASSFSGQGNREYF
clone_size: -; d_call: -; v_call: TRBV4-2; j_call: TRBJ1-4; cdr3_nt: TGTGCCAGCAGCCAAGGAGGGACGGATGAAAAACTGTTTTTT; cdr3_aa: CASSQGGTDEKLFF